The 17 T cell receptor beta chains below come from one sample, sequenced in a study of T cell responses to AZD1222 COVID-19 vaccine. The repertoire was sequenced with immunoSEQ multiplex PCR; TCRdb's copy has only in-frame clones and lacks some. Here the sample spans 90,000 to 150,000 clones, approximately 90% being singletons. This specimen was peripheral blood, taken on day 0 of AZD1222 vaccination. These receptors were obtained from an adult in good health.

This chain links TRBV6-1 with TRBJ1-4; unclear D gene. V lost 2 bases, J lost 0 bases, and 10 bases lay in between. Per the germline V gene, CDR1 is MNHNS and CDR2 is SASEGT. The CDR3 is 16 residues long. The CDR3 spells CASSERAIPTNEKLFF. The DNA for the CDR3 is TGTGCCAGCAGTGAACGGGCGATTCCAACTAATGAAAAACTGTTTTTT.

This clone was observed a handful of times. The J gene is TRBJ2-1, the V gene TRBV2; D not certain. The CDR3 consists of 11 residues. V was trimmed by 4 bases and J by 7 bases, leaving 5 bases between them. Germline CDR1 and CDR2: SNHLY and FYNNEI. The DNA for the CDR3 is TGTGCCAGCAGTGCCAGAAATGAGCAGTTCTTC. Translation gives CASSARNEQFF.

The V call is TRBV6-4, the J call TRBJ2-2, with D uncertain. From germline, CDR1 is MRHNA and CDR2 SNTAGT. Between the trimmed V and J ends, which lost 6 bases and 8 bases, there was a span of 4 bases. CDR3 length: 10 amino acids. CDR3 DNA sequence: TGTGCCAGCAGGGGGGGGGAGCTGTTTTTT. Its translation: CASRGGELFF.

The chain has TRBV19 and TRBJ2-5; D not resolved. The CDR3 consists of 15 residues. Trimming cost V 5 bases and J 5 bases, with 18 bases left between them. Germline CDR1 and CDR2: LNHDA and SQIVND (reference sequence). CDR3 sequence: CASSPTSILGETQYF. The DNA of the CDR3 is TGTGCCAGTAGTCCAACCTCCATCCTGGGGGAGACCCAGTACTTC.

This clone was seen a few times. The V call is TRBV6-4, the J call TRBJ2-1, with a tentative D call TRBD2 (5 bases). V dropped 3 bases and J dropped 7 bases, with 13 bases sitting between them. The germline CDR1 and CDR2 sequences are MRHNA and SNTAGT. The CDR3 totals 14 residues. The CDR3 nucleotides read TGTGCCAGCAGTGAGGAGGATAGCTTAAATGAGCAGTTCTTC. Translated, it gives CASSEEDSLNEQFF.

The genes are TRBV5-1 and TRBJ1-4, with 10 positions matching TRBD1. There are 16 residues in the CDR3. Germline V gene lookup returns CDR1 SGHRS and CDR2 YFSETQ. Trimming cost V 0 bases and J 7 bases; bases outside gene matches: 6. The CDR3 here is CASSLALGDRGEKLFF. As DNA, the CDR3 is TGCGCCAGCAGCTTGGCCCTCGGGGACAGGGGTGAAAAACTGTTTTTT.

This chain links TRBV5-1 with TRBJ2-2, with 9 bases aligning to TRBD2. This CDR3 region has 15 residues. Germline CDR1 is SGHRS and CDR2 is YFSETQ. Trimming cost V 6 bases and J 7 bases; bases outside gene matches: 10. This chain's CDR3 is CASTEASGAGGELFF. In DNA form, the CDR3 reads TGCGCCAGCACGGAGGCTAGCGGGGCCGGCGGGGAGCTGTTTTTT.

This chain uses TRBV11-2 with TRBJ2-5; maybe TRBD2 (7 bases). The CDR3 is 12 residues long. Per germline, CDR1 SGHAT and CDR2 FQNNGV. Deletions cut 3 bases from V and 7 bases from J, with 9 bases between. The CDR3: CASSLGGGTQYF. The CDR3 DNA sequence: TGTGCCAGCAGCTTGGGAGGGGGGACCCAGTACTTC.

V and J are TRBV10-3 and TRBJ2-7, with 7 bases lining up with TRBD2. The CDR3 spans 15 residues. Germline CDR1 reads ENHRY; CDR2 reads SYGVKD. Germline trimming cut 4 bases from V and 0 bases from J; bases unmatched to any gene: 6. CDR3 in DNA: TGTGCCATCAGTGCCTCTAGCGGACTCTCCTACGAGCAGTACTTC. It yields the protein CAISASSGLSYEQYF.

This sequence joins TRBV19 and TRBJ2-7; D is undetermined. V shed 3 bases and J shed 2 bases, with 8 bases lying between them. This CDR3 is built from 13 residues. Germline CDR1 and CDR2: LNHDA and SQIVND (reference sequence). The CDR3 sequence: CASSIQQTYEQYF. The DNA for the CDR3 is TGTGCCAGTAGTATTCAGCAGACCTACGAGCAGTACTTC.

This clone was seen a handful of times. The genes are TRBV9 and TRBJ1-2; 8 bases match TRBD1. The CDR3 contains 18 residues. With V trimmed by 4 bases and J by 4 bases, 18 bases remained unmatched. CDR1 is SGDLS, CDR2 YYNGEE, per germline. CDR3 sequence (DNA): TGTGCCAGCAGCCCTCGCCCCGGGACCCCAGGGGGCCTCTATGGCTACACCTTC. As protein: CASSPRPGTPGGLYGYTF.

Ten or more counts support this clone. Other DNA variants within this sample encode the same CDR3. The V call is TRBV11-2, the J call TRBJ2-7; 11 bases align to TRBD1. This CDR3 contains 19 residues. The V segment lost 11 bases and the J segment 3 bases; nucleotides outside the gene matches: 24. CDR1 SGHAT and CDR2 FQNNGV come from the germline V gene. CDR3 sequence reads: CAAGPARDRGKRGNYEQYF. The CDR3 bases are TGTGCCGCGGGTCCGGCCCGGGACAGGGGGAAGAGGGGTAACTACGAGCAGTACTTC.

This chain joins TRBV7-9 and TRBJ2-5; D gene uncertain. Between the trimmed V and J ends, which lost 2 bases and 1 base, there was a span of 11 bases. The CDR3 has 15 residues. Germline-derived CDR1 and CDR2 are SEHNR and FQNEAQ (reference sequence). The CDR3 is CASSLQKVPQETQYF. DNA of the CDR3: TGTGCCAGCAGCTTACAGAAGGTTCCCCAAGAGACCCAGTACTTC.

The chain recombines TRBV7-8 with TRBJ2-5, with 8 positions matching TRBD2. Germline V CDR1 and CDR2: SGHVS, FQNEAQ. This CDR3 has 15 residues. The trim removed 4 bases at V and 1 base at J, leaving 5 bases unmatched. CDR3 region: CASSSSGLAQETQYF. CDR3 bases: TGTGCCAGCAGCTCCTCAGGACTAGCCCAAGAGACCCAGTACTTC.

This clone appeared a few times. This chain's CDR3 is CATSRAGTVSYEQYF. DNA for the CDR3: TGTGCCACCAGCAGAGCGGGGACAGTCTCCTACGAGCAGTACTTC. J is TRBJ2-7 and V is TRBV15; 7 bases align to TRBD1. The CDR3 extends over 15 amino acids. V lost 1 base and J lost 0; bases outside the gene matches: 3. Germline CDR1 reads LNHNV; CDR2 reads YYDKDF (reference sequence).

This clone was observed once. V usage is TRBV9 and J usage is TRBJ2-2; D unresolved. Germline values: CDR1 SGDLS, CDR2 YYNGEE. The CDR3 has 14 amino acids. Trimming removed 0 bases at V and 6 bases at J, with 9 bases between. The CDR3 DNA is TGTGCCAGCAGCGTAGATTTACACGCCGGGGAGCTGTTTTTT. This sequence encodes CASSVDLHAGELFF.

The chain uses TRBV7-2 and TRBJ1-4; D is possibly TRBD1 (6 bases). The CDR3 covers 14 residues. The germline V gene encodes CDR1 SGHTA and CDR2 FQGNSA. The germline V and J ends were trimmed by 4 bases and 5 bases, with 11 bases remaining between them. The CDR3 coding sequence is TGTGCCAGCAGCTCAGGGGTAGGAAATGAAAAACTGTTTTTT. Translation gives CASSSGVGNEKLFF.